This T cell receptor beta chain was documented in a study of immune evolution from preneoplasia to lung adenocarcinoma. Across the whole study: HLA loss of heterozygosity: 6% to 7.5% AIS, less than 18% MIA, approximately 35% ADC, none AAH. Findings of the study overall: Later-stage lesions appeared to have more T cells, more diversity, less clonality.

Generated by immunoSEQ multiplex PCR, the TCRdb table keeps only in-frame clones and is missing some. Among around 11,000 clones listed, 70% to 90% were seen once. Remarks on this clone: Its antigen is not identified.

Per the germline V gene, CDR1 is SEHNR and CDR2 is FQNEAQ (reference sequence). The CDR3 spans 12 residues. Trimming pared 2 bases from V and 13 bases from J, leaving 14 bases between. The receptor was isolated from an older person with invasive lung adenocarcinoma. The sequencing input was FFPE invasive lung adenocarcinoma tissue. This rearrangement joins TRBV7-9 to TRBJ1-1, with D tentatively TRBD1 (6 bases). CDR3 DNA: TGTGCCAGCAGCTTAATGGGACATGGGTGTTTCTTT. Its protein product is CASSLMGHGCFF.